Following are 14 T cell receptor beta chains from one sample sequenced in a study of CD8+ T cells in alopecia areata. RNA was extracted and reverse transcribed into cDNA as the sequencing template. TCRdb's table, derived via immunoSEQ multiplex PCR, lists solely in-frame clones and lacks some. The sample shows 150,000 to 200,000 clones, over 50% of them seen only once. Material: CD4+ T cells sorted from blood, obtained at week 0. The receptor set was obtained from a human donor with alopecia areata.

The chain has TRBV14 and TRBJ2-5; possible D gene TRBD1, 5 bases. CDR1 and CDR2 from the germline V gene are SGHDN and FVKESK. V lost 7 bases and J 3 bases, leaving 12 bases between the germline ends. The CDR3 runs to 13 residues. The CDR3: CASTRDRKETQYF. The CDR3 DNA reads TGTGCCAGCACCCGAGACAGAAAAGAGACCCAGTACTTC. Full variable domain (rest looked up from reference TRBV14 and TRBJ2-5): EAGVTQFPSHSVIEKGQTVTLRCDPISGHDNLYWYRRVMGKEIKFLLHFVKESKQDESGMPNNRFLAERTGGTYSTLKVQPAELEDSGVYFCASTRDRKETQYFGPGTRLLVL.

Only one count was recorded for this clone. J is TRBJ2-2 and V is TRBV29-1, with TRBD2 matching over 14 bases. The CDR3 extends over 15 amino acids. CDR1 is SQVTM, CDR2 ANQGSEA, per germline. J gave up 5 bases and V 5 bases, and 4 bases lay outside the gene matches. CDR3 sequence (DNA): TGCAGCGTTAGGACTAGCGGGGGGACTACCGGGGAGCTGTTTTTT. Amino acid sequence: CSVRTSGGTTGELFF.

This sequence joins TRBV2 and TRBJ2-5; 9 bases are a match to TRBD2. V lost 7 bases and J lost 2; bases outside the gene matches: 5. CDR1 and CDR2 from the germline V gene are SNHLY and FYNNEI. The CDR3 runs 14 residues. CDR3: CASTPSGAQETQYF. CDR3 sequence (DNA): TGTGCCAGCACCCCTAGCGGGGCTCAAGAGACCCAGTACTTC. The complete variable domain, with remaining parts taken from reference TRBV2 and TRBJ2-5, reads EPEVTQTPSHQVTQMGQEVILRCVPISNHLYFYWYRQILGQKVEFLVSFYNNEISEKSEIFDDQFSVERPDGSNFTLKIRSTKLEDSAMYFCASTPSGAQETQYFGPGTRLLVL.

This chain joins TRBV30 and TRBJ1-2, with a possible D match to TRBD1 (5 bases). CDR1 is GTSNPN and CDR2 is SVGIG in the germline V gene (reference sequence). V gave up 0 bases and J gave up 8 bases, with 13 bases separating them. The length of the CDR3 is 13 residues. The DNA of the CDR3 is TGTGCCTGGAGTGTTAGGGGCAGTCAGGGCTACACCTTC. This translates into CAWSVRGSQGYTF. Based on the CDR3 plus reference TRBV30 and TRBJ1-2, the full variable domain is SQTIHQWPATLVQPVGSPLSLECTVEGTSNPNLYWYRQAAGRGLQLLFYSVGIGQISSEVPQNLSASRPQDRQFILSSKKLLLSDSGFYLCAWSVRGSQGYTFGSGTRLTVV.

The CDR3 DNA follows: TGTGCCAGCAGACTCGGGGGCTACGAGCAGTACTTC. Its protein product is CASRLGGYEQYF. The chain has TRBV5-6 and TRBJ2-7, with a weak D call TRBD2 (6 bases). This CDR3 spans 12 amino acids. CDR1 and CDR2 (germline): SGHDT, YYEEEE. The V end lost 5 bases, the J end lost 3 bases, and 9 bases lay between the germline ends.

The V gene is TRBV29-1, the J gene TRBJ2-5; tentative D call: TRBD2 (7 bases). The germline gives CDR1 SQVTM, CDR2 ANQGSEA. V lost 4 bases and J lost 1, with 13 bases in between. The CDR3 is made up of 14 amino acids. CDR3 DNA sequence: TGCAGCGTTGGGGCGGGGGCCCTCCAAGAGACCCAGTACTTC. This encodes CSVGAGALQETQYF. The full variable domain, in which reference TRBV29-1 and TRBJ2-5 provide the parts outside the CDR3, is SAVISQKPSRDICQRGTSLTIQCQVDSQVTMMFWYRQQPGQSLTLIATANQGSEATYESGFVIDKFPISRPNLTFSTLTVSNMSPEDSSIYLCSVGAGALQETQYFGPGTRLLVL.

This clone occurred a few times. The chain employs TRBV10-3 and TRBJ2-1, with 13 bases fitting TRBD2. Germline trimming cut 5 bases from V and 4 bases from J; bases unmatched to any gene: 5. The CDR3 covers 16 residues. The germline CDR1 and CDR2 sequences are ENHRY and SYGVKD. Here the CDR3 DNA reads TGTGCCATCAGTCCCGGGACTAGCGGGGTTTACAATGAGCAGTTCTTC. Translation: CAISPGTSGVYNEQFF.

This clone was recorded a few times. This chain uses TRBV7-9 with TRBJ1-4, with no clear D. Germline V gene lookup returns CDR1 SEHNR and CDR2 FQNEAQ (reference sequence). There are 15 residues in the CDR3. Trimming removed 1 base from V and 2 bases from J, with 8 bases in between. CDR3 sequence: CASSLGSATNEKLFF. The CDR3 DNA reads as TGTGCCAGCAGCTTAGGATCTGCCACTAATGAAAAACTGTTTTTT.

V gene TRBV15 combines with J gene TRBJ2-5, with 8 bases lining up with TRBD2. The CDR3 loop spans 14 amino acids. Germline V gives CDR1 LNHNV, CDR2 YYDKDF (reference sequence). J was trimmed by 1 base and V by 5 bases; bases with no gene match: 3. The CDR3 DNA reads as TGTGCCACCAGCCGCCGGGGGGGCCAAGAGACCCAGTACTTC. Protein: CATSRRGGQETQYF.

This sequence joins TRBV5-1 and TRBJ1-2; 9 nucleotides line up with TRBD1. J lost 4 bases, V lost 4 bases, and 11 bases had no gene match. The CDR3 consists of 16 residues. The V gene's germline CDR1 is SGHRS and CDR2 YFSETQ. In DNA, the CDR3 is TGCGCCAGCAGCCTTACCGGGACAGGGTCGGGCTATGGCTACACCTTC. Its protein is CASSLTGTGSGYGYTF.

This clone showed up just a few times. This chain connects TRBV19 to TRBJ1-6, with D unclear. Germline CDR1 and CDR2: LNHDA and SQIVND (reference sequence). V was pared by 1 base and J by 10 bases, with 11 bases between. CDR3 length: 14 residues. CDR3 DNA: TGTGCCAGTAGTATAGCGACGCTCCGCTCACCCCTCCACTTT. Residues: CASSIATLRSPLHF.

The gene calls are TRBV7-9 and TRBJ2-4; a weak D match, TRBD1 (6 bases). V was shortened by 4 bases and J by 1 base, with 14 bases between the two germline ends. The V gene's germline CDR1 is SEHNR and CDR2 FQNEAQ (reference sequence). The CDR3 runs 16 residues. The CDR3 spells CASSWWDIRAKNIQYF. CDR3 nucleotides: TGTGCCAGCAGCTGGTGGGACATTAGGGCCAAAAACATTCAGTACTTC.

The V gene is TRBV27, the J gene TRBJ1-2, with D perhaps matching TRBD1 (5 bases). CDR3 length: 13 residues. V was clipped by 3 bases and J by 6 bases, with 11 bases between them. Germline CDR1 MNHEY, CDR2 SMNVEV (reference sequence). The CDR3, as DNA: TGTGCCAGCAGTTTCTACGGGGGACATGGCTACACCTTC. Residues: CASSFYGGHGYTF.

The rearrangement joins TRBV30 to TRBJ1-5; D is ambiguous. With 2 bases removed from V and 2 bases from J, the gap between germline ends came to 13 bases. The CDR3 runs to 15 residues. Germline values: CDR1 GTSNPN, CDR2 SVGIG (reference sequence). In DNA, the CDR3 is TGTGCCTGGAGTATGGGCCGGATAGGCAATCAGCCCCAGCATTTT. Protein sequence: CAWSMGRIGNQPQHF.